A selection of T cell receptor beta chains follows, all from one sample in a study of shared clonotypes between healthy human individuals. Here immunoSEQ multiplex PCR was the method, and the copy in TCRdb shows in-frame clones only, minus some. The sample consists of some 2.1 million clones, 90% to 95% of them appearing once. Material for sequencing was naive CD4+ T cells sorted from blood. These receptors were collected from a man between 18 and 35 years old in good health. Each CDR3 is given with its conserved first and last residue. The D gene is left open where the match is weak. The size entry is marked missing in some rows and otherwise reads once, few, many or a size class.

j_call: TRBJ1-2
v_call: TRBV2
clone_size: NA
d_call: TRBD1
cdr3_nt: TGTGCCAGCACCAGAGAGGGGGCCGTAGACTATGGCTACACCTTC
cdr3_aa: CASTREGAVDYGYTF

j_call: TRBJ1-2
v_call: TRBV6-4
clone_size: NA
d_call: NA
cdr3_nt: TGTGCCAGCAGTGAGGAGGGCAACTATGGCTACACCTTC
cdr3_aa: CASSEEGNYGYTF

j_call: TRBJ1-2
v_call: TRBV9
clone_size: NA
d_call: NA
cdr3_nt: TGTGCCAGCAGCGGAAATAATGACTTTACCTTC
cdr3_aa: CASSGNNDFTF

j_call: TRBJ2-3
v_call: TRBV19
clone_size: NA
d_call: TRBD2
cdr3_nt: TGTGCCAGTAGTCCACTAGCGGGGGTCACAGATACGCAGTATTTT
cdr3_aa: CASSPLAGVTDTQYF

j_call: TRBJ1-5
v_call: TRBV28
clone_size: NA
d_call: NA
cdr3_nt: TGTGCCAGCAGTCCCGGACAGTTCTTTCAGCCCCAGCATTTT
cdr3_aa: CASSPGQFFQPQHF

j_call: TRBJ1-3
v_call: TRBV7-8
clone_size: NA
d_call: NA
cdr3_nt: TGTGCCAGCAGCTTAGCACAGTACTCTGGAAACACCATATATTTT
cdr3_aa: CASSLAQYSGNTIYF

j_call: TRBJ2-5
v_call: TRBV7-2
clone_size: NA
d_call: TRBD2
cdr3_nt: TGTGCCAGCAGCTTAGTATCTCAGCGGGAGCCCGAGTACTTC
cdr3_aa: CASSLVSQREPEYF

j_call: TRBJ1-2
v_call: TRBV6-1
clone_size: NA
d_call: NA
cdr3_nt: TGTGCCAGCATGGGGGCTAACTATGGCTACACCTTC
cdr3_aa: CASMGANYGYTF

j_call: TRBJ2-7
v_call: TRBV5-6
clone_size: once
d_call: NA
cdr3_nt: TGTGCCAGCAGCTTGGAACGGGTGACGGAAATCTACGAGCAGTACTTC
cdr3_aa: CASSLERVTEIYEQYF

j_call: TRBJ1-2
v_call: TRBV6-4
clone_size: NA
d_call: TRBD1
cdr3_nt: TGTGCCAGCAGGATAACTGACAGGGTAGAGTATGGCTACACCTTC
cdr3_aa: CASRITDRVEYGYTF

j_call: TRBJ2-4
v_call: TRBV18
clone_size: NA
d_call: NA
cdr3_nt: TGTGCCAGCTCACCACCTACCGAAGACATTCAGTACTTC
cdr3_aa: CASSPPTEDIQYF

j_call: TRBJ1-6
v_call: TRBV7-2
clone_size: NA
d_call: TRBD1
cdr3_nt: TGTGCCAGCAGCTTGGGACAGGCCTACTCCTATAATTCACCCCTCCACTTT
cdr3_aa: CASSLGQAYSYNSPLHF

j_call: TRBJ2-1
v_call: TRBV19
clone_size: NA
d_call: TRBD1
cdr3_nt: TGTGCCAGTAGTATCCAGACAGGGAACTCCTACAATGAGCAGTTCTTC
cdr3_aa: CASSIQTGNSYNEQFF